Below are 15 T cell receptor beta chains sequenced from a single sample in a study of radiotherapy plus CTLA-4 blockade in lung cancer. Data came from immunoSEQ multiplex PCR; TCRdb stores just in-frame clones and leaves some out. Altogether 90,000 or so clones are present, about four fifths being singletons, with the ten largest covering 0.75% to 0.85%. The input for sequencing was peripheral blood, taken from a patient treated with radiotherapy plus ipilimumab. The receptors stem from a human donor with non-small cell lung cancer who had stable disease on radiotherapy plus ipilimumab.

This chain uses TRBV7-8 with TRBJ1-6; TRBD1 aligns across 10 bases. The V gene end was trimmed by 3 bases and the J gene end by 9 bases; junction bases not matched to a gene: 2. The CDR3 totals 14 residues. Germline-derived CDR1 and CDR2 are SGHVS and FQNEAQ. CDR3 loop: CASSFGTGVSPLHF. For the CDR3, the DNA is TGTGCCAGCAGCTTCGGGACAGGGGTTTCACCCCTCCACTTT.

The chain couples TRBV6-5 to TRBJ1-6; tentative D call: TRBD1 (6 bases). This CDR3 spans 14 amino acids. V was clipped by 4 bases and J by 9 bases, with 13 bases between them. Germline loops: CDR1 MNHEY, CDR2 SVGAGI. In nucleotides, the CDR3 is TGTGCCAGCAGTTCCCAGGGGAGAGGTTCACCCCTCCACTTT. Translation: CASSSQGRGSPLHF.

The gene calls are TRBV5-4 and TRBJ1-2, with a possible D match to TRBD1 (6 bases). The CDR3 runs to 16 residues. V was cut by 0 bases and J by 4 bases, with 16 bases left in between. Germline values: CDR1 SGHNT, CDR2 YYREEE (reference sequence). The CDR3 region has the DNA TGTGCCAGCAGCTTGGATCAGGGGATTGGGAGCTATGGCTACACCTTC. Its translation: CASSLDQGIGSYGYTF.

The gene calls are TRBV7-8 and TRBJ1-1; D remains ambiguous. The CDR3 is 14 amino acids. The germline gives CDR1 SGHVS, CDR2 FQNEAQ. V lost 1 base and J lost 0, with 6 bases in between. The CDR3 bases are TGTGCCAGCAGCTTAGATAGGGTGAACACTGAAGCTTTCTTT. Its translation is CASSLDRVNTEAFF. The complete variable domain, with remaining parts taken from reference TRBV7-8 and TRBJ1-1, reads GAGVSQSPRYKVAKRGQDVALRCDPISGHVSLFWYQQALGQGPEFLTYFQNEAQLDKSGLPSDRFFAERPEGSVSTLKIQRTQQEDSAVYLCASSLDRVNTEAFFGQGTRLTVV.

This chain uses TRBV9 with TRBJ2-2; 12 bases agree with TRBD2. This CDR3 region has 15 residues. With 6 bases clipped from V and 4 bases from J, the junction kept 4 bases outside the gene matches. Per germline, CDR1 SGDLS and CDR2 YYNGEE. The CDR3 protein is CASTGLAGSTGELFF. CDR3 bases: TGTGCCAGCACGGGACTAGCGGGTTCCACCGGGGAGCTGTTTTTT. Complete variable domain (other parts from reference TRBV9 and TRBJ2-2): DSGVTQTPKHLITATGQRVTLRCSPRSGDLSVYWYQQSLDQGLQFLIQYYNGEERAKGNILERFSAQQFPDLHSELNLSSLELGDSALYFCASTGLAGSTGELFFGEGSRLTVL.

V usage is TRBV30 and J usage is TRBJ1-4; TRBD1 is a possible D gene (5 bases). The CDR3 spans 14 residues. Trimming removed 0 bases from V and 5 bases from J, with 10 bases in between. The germline V gene has CDR1 GTSNPN and CDR2 SVGIG (reference sequence). The chain's CDR3 is CAWSVDGGNEKLFF. DNA of the CDR3: TGTGCCTGGAGTGTCGATGGGGGGAATGAAAAACTGTTTTTT.

This rearrangement joins TRBV2 to TRBJ2-7; TRBD1 aligns across 9 bases. With V trimmed by 10 bases and J by 2 bases, 6 bases remained unmatched. From germline, CDR1 is SNHLY and CDR2 FYNNEI. The CDR3 is 13 residues long. This CDR3 is CAIPGQGPYEQYF. CDR3 coding DNA: TGTGCCATTCCGGGACAGGGCCCCTACGAGCAGTACTTC.

This chain joins TRBV4-1 and TRBJ2-5; D ambiguous. Germline CDR1 is MGHRA and CDR2 is YSYEKL. CDR3 size: 14 residues. V lost 4 bases and J 0 bases, leaving 9 bases between the germline ends. The DNA of the CDR3 is TGCGCCAGCAGCCTTCTACCGTACCAAGAGACCCAGTACTTC. This translates into CASSLLPYQETQYF.

The rearrangement uses TRBV6-1 and TRBJ2-7; unclear D gene. Germline V gene lookup returns CDR1 MNHNS and CDR2 SASEGT. V shed 2 bases and J shed 2 bases, with 19 bases lying between them. The CDR3 spans 17 residues. Written as DNA, the CDR3 is TGTGCCAGCAGTGAACATCTCGGCCCCCTAGAAACCTACGAGCAGTACTTC. This sequence encodes CASSEHLGPLETYEQYF.

This clone appeared a single time. CDR3 sequence reads: CASKAGSGTDTQYF. The CDR3 DNA follows: TGTGCCAGCAAAGCGGGTAGCGGCACAGATACGCAGTATTTT. The chain uses TRBV7-3 and TRBJ2-3; the D gene is possibly TRBD2 (6 bases). The CDR3 has 14 residues. The V end lost 7 bases, the J end lost 1 base, and 12 bases lay between the germline ends. CDR1 is SGHTA, CDR2 FQGTGA, per germline.

The V call is TRBV11-2, the J call TRBJ1-6; maybe TRBD1 (5 bases). Per germline, CDR1 SGHAT and CDR2 FQNNGV. Trimming shortened V by 8 bases and J by 0 bases, and 14 bases separated the two germline ends. CDR3 size: 16 residues. The CDR3, as DNA: TGTGCCAGCGCTCCCGGGGGGAGCTCCTATAATTCACCCCTCCACTTT. It encodes CASAPGGSSYNSPLHF. The variable domain in full, with the rest retrieved from reference TRBV11-2 and TRBJ1-6, is EAGVAQSPRYKIIEKRQSVAFWCNPISGHATLYWYQQILGQGPKLLIQFQNNGVVDDSQLPKDRFSAERLKGVDSTLKIQPAKLEDSAVYLCASAPGGSSYNSPLHFGNGTRLTVT.

This chain links TRBV7-9 with TRBJ2-5, with 10 bases aligning to TRBD2. This CDR3 region has 15 residues. V lost 5 bases to trimming and J lost 4 bases; unmatched junction nucleotides: 7. Germline V CDR1 and CDR2: SEHNR, FQNEAQ (reference sequence). CDR3: CASSVLAGVGETQYF. The CDR3 bases are TGTGCCAGCAGCGTCCTAGCGGGAGTGGGAGAGACCCAGTACTTC.

This clone was seen a few times. The chain couples TRBV6-6 to TRBJ2-7; 9 bases map to TRBD1. Germline V lookup: CDR1 MNHNY, CDR2 SVGAGI (reference sequence). The CDR3 consists of 15 residues. V lost 6 bases and J lost 4; bases outside the gene matches: 10. CDR3 sequence (DNA): TGTGCCAGCAGGACGGGACAGGGAAAGGGATACGAGCAGTACTTC. Translation: CASRTGQGKGYEQYF.

V and J are TRBV27 and TRBJ1-1, with 7 bases aligning to TRBD1. The CDR3 is 14 amino acids. V gave up 5 bases and J gave up 5 bases; unmatched junction bases: 8. Germline CDR1 and CDR2: MNHEY and SMNVEV (reference sequence). Here the CDR3 reads CASSNRQGETEAFF. The CDR3, as DNA: TGTGCCAGCAGTAACAGACAGGGAGAAACTGAAGCTTTCTTT.

The sample holds one count of this clone. The genes are TRBV7-2 and TRBJ1-4, with D uncertain. Trimming left V 2 bases short and J 3 bases short, with 10 bases between. The CDR3 sequence is 15 residues long. The germline CDR1 and CDR2 sequences are SGHTA and FQGNSA. The CDR3 DNA sequence: TGTGCCAGCAGCTTACGGACTGCCGCTAATGAAAAACTGTTTTTT. This gives the protein CASSLRTAANEKLFF.